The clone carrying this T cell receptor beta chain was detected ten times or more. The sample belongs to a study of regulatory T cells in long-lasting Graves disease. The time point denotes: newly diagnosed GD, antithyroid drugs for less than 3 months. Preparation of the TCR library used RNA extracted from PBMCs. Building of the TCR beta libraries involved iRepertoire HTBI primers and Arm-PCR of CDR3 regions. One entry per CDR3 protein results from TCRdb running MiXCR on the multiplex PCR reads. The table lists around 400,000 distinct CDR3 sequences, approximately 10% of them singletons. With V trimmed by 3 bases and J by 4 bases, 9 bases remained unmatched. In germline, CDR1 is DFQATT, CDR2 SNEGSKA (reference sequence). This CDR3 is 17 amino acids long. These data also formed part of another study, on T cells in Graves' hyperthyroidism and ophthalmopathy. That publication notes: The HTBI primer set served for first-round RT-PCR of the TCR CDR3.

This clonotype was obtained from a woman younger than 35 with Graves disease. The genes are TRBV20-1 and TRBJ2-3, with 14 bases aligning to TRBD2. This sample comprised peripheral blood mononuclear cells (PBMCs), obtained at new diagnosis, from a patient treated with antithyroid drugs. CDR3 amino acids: CSASATSGRAVADTQYF. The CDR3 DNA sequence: TGCAGTGCTAGCGCGACTAGCGGGAGGGCCGTTGCAGATACGCAGTATTTT.